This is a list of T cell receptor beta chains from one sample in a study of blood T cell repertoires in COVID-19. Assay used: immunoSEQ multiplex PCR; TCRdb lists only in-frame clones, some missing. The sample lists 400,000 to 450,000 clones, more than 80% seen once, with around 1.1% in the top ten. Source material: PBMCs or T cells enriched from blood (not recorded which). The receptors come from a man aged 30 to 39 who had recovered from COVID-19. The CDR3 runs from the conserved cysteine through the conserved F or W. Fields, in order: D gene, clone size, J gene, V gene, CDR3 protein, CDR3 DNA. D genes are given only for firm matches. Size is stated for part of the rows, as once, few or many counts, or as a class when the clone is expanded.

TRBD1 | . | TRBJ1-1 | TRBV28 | CASSSGQTNTEAFF | TGTGCCAGCAGTTCGGGACAGACTAACACTGAAGCTTTCTTT
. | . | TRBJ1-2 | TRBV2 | CASSEAAVTNYGYTF | TGTGCCAGCAGTGAAGCGGCCGTTACTAACTATGGCTACACCTTC
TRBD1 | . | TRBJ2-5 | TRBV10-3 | CAISESTGEETQYF | TGTGCCATCAGTGAGTCGACAGGGGAAGAGACCCAGTACTTC
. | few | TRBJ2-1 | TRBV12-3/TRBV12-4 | CASRPGANNEQFF | TGTGCCAGCAGACCGGGAGCTAACAATGAGCAGTTCTTC
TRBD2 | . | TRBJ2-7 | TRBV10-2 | CASKGLAGPHEQYF | TGCGCCAGCAAAGGACTAGCGGGACCACACGAGCAGTACTTC
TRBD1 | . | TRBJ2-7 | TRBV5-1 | CASSLTGATYEQYF | TGCGCCAGCAGCCTTACAGGGGCAACCTACGAGCAGTACTTC
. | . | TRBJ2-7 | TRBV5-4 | CASSSGLTEQYF | TGTGCCAGCAGCTCCGGACTAACCGAGCAGTACTTC
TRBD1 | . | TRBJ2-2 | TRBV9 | CASSTTGAKNTGELFF | TGTGCCAGCAGCACTACAGGGGCGAAAAACACCGGGGAGCTGTTTTTT
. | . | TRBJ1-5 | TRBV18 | CASSAGTNNQPQHF | TGTGCCAGCTCTGCCGGGACAAACAATCAGCCCCAGCATTTT
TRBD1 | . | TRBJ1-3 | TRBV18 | CASSQNRGTGNTIYF | TGTGCCAGCTCGCAAAACAGGGGTACTGGAAACACCATATATTTT
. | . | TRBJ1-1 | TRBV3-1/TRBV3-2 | CASSQDEGTEAFF | TGTGCCAGCAGCCAAGATGAGGGCACTGAAGCTTTCTTT
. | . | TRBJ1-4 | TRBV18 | CASSETVGLHEKLFF | TGTGCCAGCTCAGAGACAGTGGGGCTCCATGAAAAACTGTTTTTT
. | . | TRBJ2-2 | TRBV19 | CASSPRDGRYRGNTGELFF | TGTGCCAGTAGTCCCAGGGACGGGAGATATAGAGGGAACACCGGGGAGCTGTTTTTT
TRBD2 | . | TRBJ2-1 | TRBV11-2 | CASSSTSGTYGYEQFF | TGTGCCAGCAGCTCGACCAGCGGGACCTATGGATATGAGCAGTTCTTC
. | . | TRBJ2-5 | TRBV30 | CAWGPQYETQYF | TGTGCCTGGGGACCACAGTACGAGACCCAGTACTTC
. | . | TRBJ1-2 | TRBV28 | CASSPWEGGPYGYTF | TGTGCCAGCAGTCCGTGGGAGGGTGGCCCCTATGGCTACACCTTC
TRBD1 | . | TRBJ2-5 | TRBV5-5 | CASSWTGPETQYF | TGTGCCAGCAGCTGGACAGGGCCGGAGACCCAGTACTTC
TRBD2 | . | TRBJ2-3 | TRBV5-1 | CASSRTSGRVWDTQYF | TGCGCCAGCAGCCGGACTAGCGGGAGAGTCTGGGATACGCAGTATTTT
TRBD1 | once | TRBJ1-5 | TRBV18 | CASSPGQGSGNQPQHF | TGTGCCAGCTCACCTGGACAGGGGTCTGGCAATCAGCCCCAGCATTTT
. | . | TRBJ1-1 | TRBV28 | CASRQNTEAFF | TGTGCCAGCCGACAGAACACTGAAGCTTTCTTT
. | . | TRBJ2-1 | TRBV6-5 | CASSGLNEQFF | TGTGCCAGCAGCGGACTCAATGAGCAGTTCTTC
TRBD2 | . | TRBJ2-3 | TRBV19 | CASSMGGRDTQYF | TGTGCCAGTAGTATGGGCGGGAGGGATACGCAGTATTTT
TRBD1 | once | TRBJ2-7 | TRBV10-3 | CAIRDRGHYEQYF | TGTGCCATCAGGGACAGGGGTCACTACGAGCAGTACTTC
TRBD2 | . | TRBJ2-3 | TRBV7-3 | CASSLGVAGGTDTQYF | TGTGCCAGCAGCTTAGGAGTAGCGGGAGGAACAGATACGCAGTATTTT
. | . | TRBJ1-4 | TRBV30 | CAWSVPSRGREKLFF | TGTGCCTGGAGTGTACCGAGCCGGGGGAGGGAAAAACTGTTTTTT
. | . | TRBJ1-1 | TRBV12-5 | CASIDRGHRTEAFF | TGTGCTAGCATAGACCGGGGACACCGCACTGAAGCTTTCTTT
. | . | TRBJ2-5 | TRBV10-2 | CASSGGQPQETQYF | TGCGCCAGCAGCGGCGGACAGCCGCAAGAGACCCAGTACTTC
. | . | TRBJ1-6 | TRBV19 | CASSRGGSSYNSPLHF | TGTGCCAGTAGCCGAGGTGGGAGCTCCTATAATTCACCCCTCCACTTT
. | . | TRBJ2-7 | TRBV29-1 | CSVEDLLSYEQYF | TGCAGCGTTGAAGACTTATTATCCTACGAGCAGTACTTC
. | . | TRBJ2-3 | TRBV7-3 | CASSPSRDTQYF | TGTGCCAGCTCCCCTAGTAGAGATACGCAGTATTTT
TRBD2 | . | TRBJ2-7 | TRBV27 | CASTTLAGGIYEQYF | TGTGCCAGCACCACTCTAGCGGGAGGCATCTACGAGCAGTACTTC
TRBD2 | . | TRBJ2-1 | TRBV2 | CASSELAGVNEQFF | TGTGCCAGCAGTGAACTAGCGGGCGTCAATGAGCAGTTCTTC
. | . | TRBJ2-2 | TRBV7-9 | CASSPSFAGMMFF | TGTGCCAGCAGCCCCTCGTTCGCGGGAATGATGTTTTTT
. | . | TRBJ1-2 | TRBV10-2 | CASSPTGNYGYTF | TGCGCCAGCAGCCCCACGGGGAACTATGGCTACACCTTC
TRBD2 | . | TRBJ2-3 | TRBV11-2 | CASSSSGRVGTDTQYF | TGTGCCAGCAGCTCCAGCGGGAGGGTGGGCACAGATACGCAGTATTTT
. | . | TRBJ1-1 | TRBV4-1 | CASSQVGPPGTEAFF | TGCGCCAGCAGCCAAGTTGGTCCCCCGGGGACTGAAGCTTTCTTT
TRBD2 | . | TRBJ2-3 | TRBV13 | CASSLSGGNTQYF | TGTGCCAGCAGCCTTTCGGGGGGGAATACGCAGTATTTT
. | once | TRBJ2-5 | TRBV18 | CASSPPGETQYF | TGTGCCAGCTCACCACCGGGCGAGACCCAGTACTTC
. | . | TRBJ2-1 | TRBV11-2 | CASSFSDLYNEQFF | TGTGCCAGCAGCTTTAGTGATTTGTACAATGAGCAGTTCTTC
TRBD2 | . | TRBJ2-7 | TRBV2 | CASIPGLGSYEQYF | TGTGCCAGCATTCCGGGACTAGGCTCCTACGAGCAGTACTTC
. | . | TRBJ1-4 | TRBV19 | CASSITTGGTNEKLFF | TGTGCCAGTAGTATTACGACAGGAGGAACTAATGAAAAACTGTTTTTT
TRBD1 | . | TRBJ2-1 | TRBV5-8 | CASSFLGQGGNEQFF | TGTGCCAGCAGTTTTCTAGGACAGGGGGGAAATGAGCAGTTCTTC
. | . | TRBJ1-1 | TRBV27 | CASREHGLDTEAFF | TGTGCCAGCAGGGAACACGGGTTGGACACTGAAGCTTTCTTT
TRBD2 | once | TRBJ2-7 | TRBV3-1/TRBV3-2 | CASSQGLAGAYEQYF | TGTGCCAGCAGCCAAGGGCTAGCGGGAGCCTACGAGCAGTACTTC
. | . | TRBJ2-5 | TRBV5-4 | CASSLNKEVGTQYF | TGTGCCAGCAGCTTGAATAAGGAGGTTGGGACCCAGTACTTC
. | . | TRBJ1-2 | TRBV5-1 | CASSPYMRQAPGGYTF | TGCGCCAGCAGCCCTTATATGAGACAGGCGCCGGGTGGCTACACCTTC
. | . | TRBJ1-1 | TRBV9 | CASSAGALAEAFF | TGTGCCAGCAGCGCCGGTGCTTTGGCTGAAGCTTTCTTT
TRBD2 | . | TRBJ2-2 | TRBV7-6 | CASSLLAGGFTGELFF | TGTGCCAGCAGCTTGCTAGCGGGAGGGTTCACCGGGGAGCTGTTTTTT
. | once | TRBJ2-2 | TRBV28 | CASSLAATNTGELFF | TGTGCCAGCAGTTTAGCAGCGACGAACACCGGGGAGCTGTTTTTT
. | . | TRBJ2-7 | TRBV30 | CAWSGGRLRDEQYF | TGTGCCTGGAGCGGGGGACGCCTGAGGGACGAGCAGTACTTC
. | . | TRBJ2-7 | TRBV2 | CASSEARGLGYEQYF | TGTGCCAGCAGTGAAGCTCGGGGTCTAGGGTACGAGCAGTACTTC
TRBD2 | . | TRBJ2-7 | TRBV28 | CASSPGGFTYEQYF | TGTGCCAGCAGTCCGGGAGGGTTTACCTACGAGCAGTACTTC
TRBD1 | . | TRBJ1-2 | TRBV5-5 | CASSWGQGNYGYTF | TGTGCCAGCAGCTGGGGACAGGGAAACTATGGCTACACCTTC
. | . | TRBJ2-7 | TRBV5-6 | CASSIFSESSYEQYF | TGTGCCAGCAGCATATTTAGCGAAAGCTCCTACGAGCAGTACTTC
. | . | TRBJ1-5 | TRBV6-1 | CASSEGIRADQPQHF | TGTGCCAGCAGTGAAGGGATCAGGGCCGATCAGCCCCAGCATTTT
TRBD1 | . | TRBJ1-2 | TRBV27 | CASSSGQGNSYGYTF | TGTGCCAGCAGTTCGGGACAGGGTAATTCCTATGGCTACACCTTC
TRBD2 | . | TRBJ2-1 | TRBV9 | CASSDPAGGRNEQFF | TGTGCCAGCAGCGACCCAGCGGGAGGGCGCAATGAGCAGTTCTTC